Shown below are 27 T cell receptor beta chains from a single sample sequenced in a study of cytomegalovirus exposure and HLA in healthy donors. PCR amplification relied on 60 Vbeta primers (plus 13 Jbeta primers). Repertoires were generated with immunoSEQ multiplex PCR, while TCRdb's copy carries only in-frame clones and drops some. The data show about 240,000 clones, roughly 78% seen once. The specimen was PBMCs. The receptors derive from a boy between 10 and 17 years old in good health and CMV-seronegative.

V is TRBV9 and J is TRBJ2-2; TRBD1 aligns across 7 bases. CDR3 length: 14 residues. Germline V gene lookup returns CDR1 SGDLS and CDR2 YYNGEE. J was trimmed by 3 bases and V by 4 bases; bases with no gene match: 3. CDR3 DNA: TGTGCCAGCAGCAGGGGGCCGGACACCGGGGAGCTGTTTTTT. Protein: CASSRGPDTGELFF.

This clone has more than one count but fewer than ten. V gene TRBV5-4 combines with J gene TRBJ1-3, with 8 bases that match TRBD1. Germline-derived CDR1 and CDR2 are SGHNT and YYREEE (reference sequence). This CDR3 comprises 14 residues. V was pared by 3 bases and J by 2 bases, with 1 base of the junction left unmatched. The DNA for the CDR3 is TGTGCCAGCAGCTCGGACAGGGCTGGAAACACCATATATTTT. Protein sequence: CASSSDRAGNTIYF.

The CDR3 is CATSRDAWGAGVFEQYF. In DNA form, the CDR3 reads TGTGCCACCAGCAGAGACGCGTGGGGAGCGGGAGTGTTTGAGCAGTACTTC. This rearrangement joins TRBV15 to TRBJ2-7, with 8 bases lining up with TRBD2. Per germline, CDR1 LNHNV and CDR2 YYDKDF (reference sequence). The V segment lost 0 bases and the J segment 7 bases; nucleotides outside the gene matches: 14. CDR3 length equals 17 residues.

This clone occurred a few times. This chain uses TRBV10-1 with TRBJ2-5, with TRBD1 matching over 9 bases. The DNA end is a closer match to TRBJ2-7, so the J assignment may be wrong. Germline V gene data show CDR1 as WNHNN and CDR2 as SYGVQD (reference sequence). CDR3 length: 14 amino acids. In nucleotides, the CDR3 is TGCGCCAGCAGTTACCTTGGGACAGGGTCCGAGCAGTACTTC. Translation gives CASSYLGTGSEQYF.

The chain employs TRBV10-1 and TRBJ2-7, with 10 bases lining up with TRBD2. Unmatched junction bases numbered 5, after V lost 4 bases and J lost 2 bases. Germline CDR1 reads WNHNN; CDR2 reads SYGVQD (reference sequence). This CDR3 comprises 15 residues. CDR3 residues: CASSALAGAPYEQYF. The CDR3, as DNA: TGCGCCAGCAGTGCTCTAGCGGGGGCCCCCTACGAGCAGTACTTC.

The CDR3 bases are TGTGCCAGCAGTTTACCTACTAGCGGGAGTCTTTATAAGCATGAGCAGTTCTTC. This sequence encodes CASSLPTSGSLYKHEQFF. The rearrangement joins TRBV28 to TRBJ2-1; 11 nucleotides line up with TRBD2. Germline lookup yields CDR1 MDHEN and CDR2 SYDVKM. CDR3 size: 18 residues. V dropped 2 bases and J dropped 8; count of bases not matched to a gene: 14. The full variable domain, in which reference TRBV28 and TRBJ2-1 provide the parts outside the CDR3, is DVKVTQSSRYLVKRTGEKVFLECVQDMDHENMFWYRQDPGLGLRLIYFSYDVKMKEKGDIPEGYSVSREKKERFSLILESASTNQTSMYLCASSLPTSGSLYKHEQFFGPGTRLTVL.

The chain is built from TRBV2 and TRBJ2-2; 10 bases match TRBD2. Germline V gives CDR1 SNHLY, CDR2 FYNNEI. The V and J ends lost 6 bases and 2 bases, in that order; junction bases with no gene match: 3. The CDR3 runs 15 residues. The CDR3 DNA is TGTGCCAGCAGGAGCGGGGGGGCTAACACCGGGGAGCTGTTTTTT. Translated, it gives CASRSGGANTGELFF.

J is TRBJ1-6 and V is TRBV7-6; 7 nucleotides align to TRBD1. V lost 1 base, J lost 10 bases, and 4 bases stayed unmatched. This CDR3 has 14 residues. In germline, CDR1 is SGHVS, CDR2 FNYEAQ. DNA for the CDR3: TGTGCCAGCAGCTTAGGGGGACAGAGGTCACCCCTCCACTTT. It translates to CASSLGGQRSPLHF.

The chain carries TRBV9 and TRBJ1-2; D is possibly TRBD1 (6 bases). Deletions cut 2 bases from V and 4 bases from J, with 12 bases between. CDR3 length: 14 amino acids. Germline CDR1 and CDR2: SGDLS and YYNGEE. This CDR3 is CASSVQGGTYGYTF. In DNA form, the CDR3 reads TGTGCCAGCAGCGTCCAAGGGGGAACCTATGGCTACACCTTC.

The genes are TRBV27 and TRBJ1-2; D perhaps matches TRBD1 (5 bases). Trimming stripped 7 bases from V and 1 base from J, with 19 bases between. The germline gives CDR1 MNHEY, CDR2 SMNVEV (reference sequence). This CDR3 has 16 residues. The CDR3 is CASTSLAGSDNYGYTF. CDR3 bases: TGTGCCAGCACCTCTCTTGCAGGGTCGGATAACTATGGCTACACCTTC.

CDR3 region: CSVYGQGGYTF. The CDR3 DNA reads TGCAGCGTATATGGACAGGGAGGCTACACCTTC. The chain carries TRBV29-1 and TRBJ1-2; 8 bases are a match to TRBD1. After removal of 6 bases from V and 8 bases from J, the junction contained 5 bases not matched to a gene. The CDR3 length is 11 residues. Germline V gene lookup returns CDR1 SQVTM and CDR2 ANQGSEA.

The CDR3 protein is CASTLQGSDYEQYF. CDR3 DNA sequence: TGTGCCAGCACCTTACAGGGTAGTGACTACGAGCAGTACTTC. This rearrangement joins TRBV6-1 to TRBJ2-7, with D tentatively TRBD1 (6 bases). The germline V and J ends were trimmed by 7 bases and 3 bases, with 16 bases remaining between them. Germline values: CDR1 MNHNS, CDR2 SASEGT. This CDR3 spans 14 amino acids.

This clone was counted a single time. The chain employs TRBV5-1 and TRBJ2-3, with 9 bases aligning to TRBD2. The V gene's germline CDR1 is SGHRS and CDR2 YFSETQ. This CDR3 is 16 amino acids long. V shed 4 bases and J 6 bases; nucleotides not matched to a gene: 12. The CDR3 protein is CASSERIAGAPDTQYF. The DNA for the CDR3 is TGCGCCAGCAGCGAGAGGATAGCGGGGGCCCCGGATACGCAGTATTTT.

This CDR3 is CASRDPTDYREGYTF. The CDR3 nucleotides are TGTGCCAGCAGAGATCCGACGGATTACCGGGAGGGCTACACCTTC. This chain connects TRBV6-6 to TRBJ1-2; D gene uncertain. The CDR3 totals 15 residues. CDR1 is MNHNY and CDR2 is SVGAGI in the germline V gene (reference sequence). V was cut by 6 bases and J by 8 bases, with 22 bases left in between.

DNA for the CDR3: TGTGCCAGCAGCTCCCCAAAGGGGTCCTACGAGCAGTACTTC. This translates into CASSSPKGSYEQYF. V usage is TRBV5-6 and J usage is TRBJ2-7; TRBD1 might be the D (5 bases). V shed 3 bases and J shed 1 base, with 11 bases lying between them. The CDR3 is 14 residues long. Germline CDR1 is SGHDT and CDR2 is YYEEEE.

The V gene is TRBV7-9, the J gene TRBJ1-1; 9 bases map to TRBD1. CDR1 SEHNR and CDR2 FQNEAQ come from the germline V gene (reference sequence). V lost 5 bases to trimming and J lost 1 base; unmatched junction nucleotides: 2. The CDR3 totals 14 residues. The CDR3 sequence is CASSVQGANTEAFF. The CDR3 nucleotides are TGTGCCAGCAGCGTACAGGGGGCGAACACTGAAGCTTTCTTT.

This chain connects TRBV5-6 to TRBJ1-1; no firm D call. The CDR3 covers 14 residues. Per germline, CDR1 SGHDT and CDR2 YYEEEE. The germline V and J ends were trimmed by 0 bases and 4 bases, with 10 bases remaining between them. The CDR3 region has the DNA TGTGCCAGCAGCTTGGGTATGGGGAGCACTGAAGCTTTCTTT. Amino acid sequence: CASSLGMGSTEAFF.

This clone was observed once. V gene TRBV6-6 combines with J gene TRBJ1-1; 9 bases map to TRBD1. Germline trimming cut 6 bases from V and 5 bases from J; bases unmatched to any gene: 10. The CDR3 has 15 amino acids. CDR1 is MNHNY, CDR2 SVGAGI, per germline (reference sequence). The CDR3 spells CASRGPGTGFTEAFF. In DNA form, the CDR3 reads TGTGCCAGCAGAGGACCCGGGACAGGGTTTACTGAAGCTTTCTTT.

The chain combines TRBV27 with TRBJ1-4; 8 bases are a match to TRBD1. The CDR3 is 15 residues long. Unmatched junction bases numbered 9, after V lost 5 bases and J lost 7 bases. The germline V gene encodes CDR1 MNHEY and CDR2 SMNVEV (reference sequence). CDR3 in DNA: TGTGCCAGCAGTGCCCCCCGGACAGGGAGTGAAAAACTGTTTTTT. Translation gives CASSAPRTGSEKLFF.

This clone was seen more than once but under ten times. The chain uses TRBV19 and TRBJ2-5, with D possibly TRBD2 on 6 matching bases. This CDR3 comprises 15 residues. Germline CDR1 and CDR2: LNHDA and SQIVND (reference sequence). V was cut by 7 bases and J by 2 bases, with 17 bases left in between. In DNA form, the CDR3 reads TGTGCCAGTAACCCCTCAAGGGCGGGGCAAGAGACCCAGTACTTC. Its translation: CASNPSRAGQETQYF.

This clone showed up just a few times. The chain combines TRBV9 with TRBJ1-5; no clear D gene. V lost 0 bases, J lost 4 bases, and 5 bases lay in between. Germline CDR1 is SGDLS and CDR2 is YYNGEE. This CDR3 comprises 13 residues. CDR3 residues: CASSVGQNQPQHF. The DNA for the CDR3 is TGTGCCAGCAGCGTAGGGCAGAATCAGCCCCAGCATTTT.

CDR3 nucleotide sequence: TGTGCCAGCTCACCTGGGGGCTTTGGTAGCTACACCTTC. Translation gives CASSPGGFGSYTF. This chain links TRBV18 with TRBJ1-2; possible D gene TRBD1, 6 bases. Between the trimmed V and J ends, which lost 3 bases and 9 bases, there was a span of 14 bases. Germline assignment: CDR1 KGHSH and CDR2 LQKENI. The CDR3 covers 13 residues.

In regard to this clone: One end of the junction does not line up with germline, which may come from a read error. The chain is built from TRBV2 and TRBJ1-2; D gene ambiguous. The CDR3 sequence is 8 residues long. Germline CDR1 reads SNHLY; CDR2 reads FYNNEI. The CDR3 spells CACSSDTF. CDR3 nucleotides: TGTGCCTGCAGTAGCGACACCTTC.

This chain connects TRBV10-3 to TRBJ1-2; D is perhaps TRBD1 (6 bases). There are 14 residues in the CDR3. V was cut by 3 bases and J by 4 bases, with 12 bases left in between. Germline loops: CDR1 ENHRY, CDR2 SYGVKD. CDR3 residues: CAISDGTTSYGYTF. DNA of the CDR3: TGTGCCATCAGTGACGGGACAACCTCCTATGGCTACACCTTC.

The chain couples TRBV9 to TRBJ2-5; no definite D call. Trimming left V 1 base short and J 5 bases short, with 9 bases between. This CDR3 comprises 13 residues. Germline V gene data show CDR1 as SGDLS and CDR2 as YYNGEE. In nucleotides, the CDR3 is TGTGCCAGCAGCGTAACCCCCGGGGAGACCCAGTACTTC. This codes for CASSVTPGETQYF.

V and J are TRBV4-1 and TRBJ2-7; 8 bases are shared with TRBD2. J gave up 6 bases and V 4 bases, and 14 bases lay outside the gene matches. Germline CDR1 reads MGHRA; CDR2 reads YSYEKL. CDR3 length equals 16 residues. In DNA, the CDR3 is TGCGCCAGCAGCCCTCCCTGGAGCGGGAGACGGGTCGAGCAGTACTTC. It codes for CASSPPWSGRRVEQYF.

The chain carries TRBV5-6 and TRBJ2-3; D is unclear. The germline gives CDR1 SGHDT, CDR2 YYEEEE. The V gene lost 1 base and the J gene lost 4 bases, with 7 bases spanning the gap. The CDR3 is 13 amino acids. CDR3 coding DNA: TGTGCCAGCAGCTTGATAGAGGCAGATACGCAGTATTTT. Protein product: CASSLIEADTQYF.